There are a few counts of the clone carrying this T cell receptor (beta chain). The data stem from a study of tumour-infiltrating T cells in Burkitt lymphoma. Sequencing used immunoSEQ multiplex PCR; TCRdb keeps in-frame clones, though not all of them. The sample holds 45,000 to 60,000 clones, around 30% seen once. Between the trimmed V and J ends, which lost 6 bases and 11 bases, there was a span of 13 bases. CDR1 MNHEY and CDR2 SVGAGI come from the germline V gene. The length of the CDR3 is 12 residues. V gene TRBV6-5 combines with J gene TRBJ1-4; D unresolved. The receptor was derived from a human donor with Burkitt lymphoma. Sequenced material: tumor tissue. This chain's CDR3 is CASSGTDSKLFF. The CDR3 nucleotides read TGTGCCAGCAGCGGAACCGACTCTAAACTGTTTTTT.